This TCR beta chain was recovered during a study of OX40 agonist ivuxolimab in advanced cancers. About the study: While on treatment, patients had intravenous ivuxolimab at 0.01 to 10 mg/kg every 2 weeks.

Repertoires were generated with immunoSEQ multiplex PCR, while TCRdb's copy carries only in-frame clones and drops some. This sample yields 50,000 to 65,000 clones, of which around 87% are seen a single time; roughly 1.8% belongs to the top ten. The V and J ends lost 4 bases and 1 base respectively, with 7 bases between them. This CDR3 has 13 amino acids. From germline, CDR1 is MGHDK and CDR2 SYGVNS. This TCR was recovered from an adult with an advanced solid tumor such as melanoma, head and neck, liver or kidney cancer. The sample here was CD4+ or CD8+ T cells sorted from blood, taken in a trial of the OX40 agonist ivuxolimab. J is TRBJ2-5 and V is TRBV25-1; D gene ambiguous. CDR3 loop: CASSVTTQETQYF. The CDR3 bases are TGTGCCAGCAGTGTCACAACCCAAGAGACCCAGTACTTC.